The clone carrying this TCR beta chain was seen just once. This entry belongs to a study of shared clonotypes between healthy human individuals. Profiled with immunoSEQ multiplex PCR; TCRdb holds only in-frame clones, not every one. The sample lists 980,000 or so clones; 76% were seen once. The receptor was derived from a man between 18 and 35 years old in good health. The sample consisted of memory CD4+ T cells sorted from blood. Indicated subset: CD45RA-negative fraction.

In DNA, the CDR3 is TGTGCCACCAGCAGATACTTAGGGGGTCAAGAGACCCAGTACTTC. Its protein is CATSRYLGGQETQYF. The chain joins TRBV15 to TRBJ2-5, with D tentatively TRBD1 (6 bases). The CDR3 contains 15 residues. Germline lookup yields CDR1 LNHNV and CDR2 YYDKDF (reference sequence). V lost 2 bases to trimming and J lost 2 bases, with 12 bases between them.